The 5 T cell receptor beta chains below were found in one sample sequenced in a study of T cell responses to AZD1222 COVID-19 vaccine. Data came from immunoSEQ multiplex PCR; TCRdb stores just in-frame clones and leaves some out. The sample records around 180,000 clones, 70% to 90% being singletons. The specimen was peripheral blood, collected 28 days after the second AZD1222 dose. These receptors all stem from an adult who received the AZD1222 COVID-19 vaccine.

The genes are TRBV5-1 and TRBJ2-7, with no clear D. The V and J ends lost 1 base and 5 bases respectively, with 10 bases between them. Germline V gene data show CDR1 as SGHRS and CDR2 as YFSETQ. The CDR3 spans 13 residues. The CDR3 nucleotides are TGCGCCAGCAGCTTGAAGCTTTCCGACGAGCAGTACTTC. This sequence encodes CASSLKLSDEQYF.

The rearrangement links TRBV9 to TRBJ1-1; no clear D gene. The germline CDR1 and CDR2 sequences are SGDLS and YYNGEE. V lost 4 bases, J lost 4 bases, and 14 bases lay in between. The CDR3 is 14 residues long. This CDR3 reads CASSLGFTITEAFF. The CDR3 DNA is TGTGCCAGCAGCTTAGGATTCACCATCACTGAAGCTTTCTTT.

The chain is built from TRBV9 and TRBJ2-5; D unclear. The CDR3 runs 16 residues. CDR1 and CDR2 from the germline V gene are SGDLS and YYNGEE. Trimming removed 4 bases at V and 5 bases at J, with 21 bases between. CDR3 residues: CASSPASLSNGETQYF. The DNA of the CDR3 is TGTGCCAGCAGCCCCGCAAGCCTCTCCAATGGGGAGACCCAGTACTTC. The full variable domain, rest sourced from reference TRBV9 and TRBJ2-5, is DSGVTQTPKHLITATGQRVTLRCSPRSGDLSVYWYQQSLDQGLQFLIQYYNGEERAKGNILERFSAQQFPDLHSELNLSSLELGDSALYFCASSPASLSNGETQYFGPGTRLLVL.

The chain carries TRBV14 and TRBJ2-1, with TRBD2 matching over 13 bases. Germline lookup yields CDR1 SGHDN and CDR2 FVKESK. V lost 0 bases to trimming and J lost 8 bases; unmatched junction nucleotides: 4. CDR3 length equals 16 residues. As DNA, the CDR3 is TGTGCCAGCAGCCAAGAGACTAGCGGGAGGTGGTATGAGCAGTTCTTC. Residues: CASSQETSGRWYEQFF.

V usage is TRBV5-1 and J usage is TRBJ2-3; TRBD1 aligns across 9 bases. The CDR3 length is 14 residues. CDR1 and CDR2 (germline): SGHRS, YFSETQ. V shed 2 bases and J 6 bases; nucleotides not matched to a gene: 4. CDR3 bases: TGCGCCAGCAGCTTAGGGACAGGGTTGGATACGCAGTATTTT. It translates to CASSLGTGLDTQYF.